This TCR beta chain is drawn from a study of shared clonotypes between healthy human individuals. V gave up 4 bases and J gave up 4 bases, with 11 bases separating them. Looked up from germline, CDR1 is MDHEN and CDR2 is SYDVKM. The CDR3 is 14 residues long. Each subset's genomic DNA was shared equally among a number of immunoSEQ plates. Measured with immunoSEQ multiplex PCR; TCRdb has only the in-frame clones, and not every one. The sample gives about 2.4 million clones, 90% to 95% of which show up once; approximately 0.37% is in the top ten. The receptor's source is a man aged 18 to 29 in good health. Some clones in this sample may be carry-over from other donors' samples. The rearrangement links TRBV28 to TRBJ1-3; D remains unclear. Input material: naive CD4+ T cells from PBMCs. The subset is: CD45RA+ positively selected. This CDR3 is CASSSHDGGNTIYF. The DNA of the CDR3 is TGTGCCAGCAGTTCCCACGATGGAGGAAACACCATATATTTT.